The source of this T cell receptor beta chain is a study of cytomegalovirus exposure and HLA in healthy donors. Study-level findings and limits: A later analysis found first-cohort TCR clusters tended to co-occur in the approximately 110 validation repertoires.

The donors were members of the validation cohort, which comprised about 120 subjects and was separate from the first cohort of roughly 700 subjects. Method: immunoSEQ multiplex PCR; TCRdb's copy keeps in-frame clones and lacks some. This table holds some 76,000 clones, around 94% found once. Per the germline V gene, CDR1 is GTSNPN and CDR2 is SVGIG (reference sequence). The V and J ends lost 1 base and 8 bases respectively, with 28 bases between them. CDR3 length: 18 residues. Comments on this clone: Its antigen is unidentified.

V gene TRBV30 combines with J gene TRBJ2-3; possible D gene TRBD1, 7 bases. Sequencing used PBMCs. The clonotype comes from a woman aged 18-29 years in good health and CMV-seronegative. The CDR3 coding sequence is TGTGCCTGGAGTGGAACTACCGCGGGACAGCTAACCTCGGGTACGCAGTATTTT. Translated, it gives CAWSGTTAGQLTSGTQYF.